This T cell receptor (beta chain) is drawn from a study of blood T cell repertoires in COVID-19. V shed 0 bases, J shed 4 bases, and the junction held 6 bases outside the gene matches. The CDR3 totals 16 residues. CDR1 SNHLY and CDR2 FYNNEI come from the germline V gene. The data were produced by immunoSEQ multiplex PCR, yet TCRdb's version contains in-frame clones alone and is incomplete. The data show 200,000 or so clones, with about 85% seen just once and about 3% held by the top ten. In its sample, this clone was seen a few times. The sample was peripheral blood. The rearrangement links TRBV2 to TRBJ1-5; TRBD1 aligns across 7 bases. This TCR came from a man aged 50-59 years who had recovered from COVID-19. The CDR3 nucleotides are TGTGCCAGCAGTGAAGCAGGGGGCGCAGGAAATCAGCCCCAGCATTTT. Translation: CASSEAGGAGNQPQHF.